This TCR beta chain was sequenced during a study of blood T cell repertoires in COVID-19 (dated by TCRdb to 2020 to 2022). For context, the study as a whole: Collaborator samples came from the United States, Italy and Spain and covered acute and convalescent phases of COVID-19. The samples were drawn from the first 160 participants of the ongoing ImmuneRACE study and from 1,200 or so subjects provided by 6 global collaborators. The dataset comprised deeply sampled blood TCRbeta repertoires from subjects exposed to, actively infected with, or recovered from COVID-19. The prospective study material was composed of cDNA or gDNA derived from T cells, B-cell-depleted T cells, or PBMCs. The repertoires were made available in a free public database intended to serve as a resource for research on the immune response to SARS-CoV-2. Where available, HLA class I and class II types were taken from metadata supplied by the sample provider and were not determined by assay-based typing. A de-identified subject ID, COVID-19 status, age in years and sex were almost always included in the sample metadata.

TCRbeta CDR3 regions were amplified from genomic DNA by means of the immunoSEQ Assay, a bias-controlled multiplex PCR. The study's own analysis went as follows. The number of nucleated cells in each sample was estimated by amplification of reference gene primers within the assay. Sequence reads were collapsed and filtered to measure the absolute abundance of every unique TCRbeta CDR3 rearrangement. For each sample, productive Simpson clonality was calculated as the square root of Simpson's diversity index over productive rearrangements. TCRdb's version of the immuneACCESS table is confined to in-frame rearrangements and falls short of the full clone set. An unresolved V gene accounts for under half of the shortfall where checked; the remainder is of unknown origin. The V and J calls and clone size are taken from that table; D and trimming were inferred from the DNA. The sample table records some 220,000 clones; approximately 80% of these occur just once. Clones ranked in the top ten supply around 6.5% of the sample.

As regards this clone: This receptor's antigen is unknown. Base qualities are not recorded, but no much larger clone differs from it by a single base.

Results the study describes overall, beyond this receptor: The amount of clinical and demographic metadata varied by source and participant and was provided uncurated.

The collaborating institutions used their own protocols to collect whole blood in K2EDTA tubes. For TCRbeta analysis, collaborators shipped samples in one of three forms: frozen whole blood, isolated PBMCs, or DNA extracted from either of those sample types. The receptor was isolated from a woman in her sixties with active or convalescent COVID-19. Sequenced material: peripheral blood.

Here the CDR3 is given as CAISEEDRNYEQYF. The sequenced DNA is TGTGCCATCAGTGAAGAGGACAGAAACTACGAGCAGTACTTC. The chain is encoded by TRBV10-3 joined to TRBJ2-7; TRBD1 is a weak D gene call, 6 bases matching. The CDR3 measures 14 amino acids from cysteine to phenylalanine. CDR3 DNA only is kept here, 42 bases in frame from base 1. As encoded in the germline V gene, CDR1 is ENHRY while CDR2 is SYGVKD. Relative to germline, V is 3 bases shorter and J is 3 bases shorter, with 12 bases between their ends.